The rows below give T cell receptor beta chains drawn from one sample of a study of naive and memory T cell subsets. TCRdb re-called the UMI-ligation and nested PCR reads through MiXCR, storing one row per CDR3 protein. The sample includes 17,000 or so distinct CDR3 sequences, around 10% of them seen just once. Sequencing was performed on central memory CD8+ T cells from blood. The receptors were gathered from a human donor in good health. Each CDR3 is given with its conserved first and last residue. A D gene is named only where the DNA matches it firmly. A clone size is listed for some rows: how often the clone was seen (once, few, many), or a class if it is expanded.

TGTGCCAGCAGCTTGGAGCTGGGCAGGGCAGGGGGCGAGCAGTACTTC CASSLELGRAGGEQYF TRBD1 TRBV5-6 many TRBJ2-7
TGTGCCAGCAGTTTCACCGGGACAGGGGGAGAGAACACTGAAGCTTTCTTT CASSFTGTGGENTEAFF TRBD1 TRBV28 few TRBJ1-1
TGTGCCAGCGGCCGAGTTGTGGGCGCAGATACGCAGTATTTT CASGRVVGADTQYF . TRBV3-1 . TRBJ2-3
TGTGCCAGCAGCCCTAGAGGAGCGGGGGGCTGGGAGACCCAGTACTTC CASSPRGAGGWETQYF TRBD2 TRBV6-2/TRBV6-3 . TRBJ2-5
TGTGCCAGCAGCTTAGAGCTGGGCAATGAGCAGTTCTTC CASSLELGNEQFF . TRBV7-2 . TRBJ2-1
TGTGCCAGCAGTGAGGACAGGGTCCCCTTACGGACAGATACGCAGTATTTT CASSEDRVPLRTDTQYF TRBD1 TRBV2 . TRBJ2-3
TGTGCCAGCACCCTTGGGGACAGAAGCACTGAAGCTTTCTTT CASTLGDRSTEAFF TRBD1 TRBV6-6 medium-sized TRBJ1-1
TGTGCCAGCAGCTCCTCCATTGGGACTGAAGCTTTCTTT CASSSSIGTEAFF . TRBV7-8 few TRBJ1-1
TGTGCCAGCAGTTCGGTCCGGGACAGGGGGTCCGAGCAGTACTTC CASSSVRDRGSEQYF TRBD1 TRBV28 few TRBJ2-7
TGTGCCAGCAGTTTGTACAGACCGACAGATACGCAGTATTTT CASSLYRPTDTQYF . TRBV12-3/TRBV12-4 few TRBJ2-3
TGTGCCAGCAGTGAATTATCAGGGATGAACACTGAAGCTTTCTTT CASSELSGMNTEAFF . TRBV25-1 . TRBJ1-1
TGTGCCAGCAGCTCTGAGACAGGGGGGATCTCCTACAATGAGCAGTTCTTC CASSSETGGISYNEQFF TRBD1 TRBV5-6 few TRBJ2-1
TGTGCCACCAGCCAAGACAGTAGCAATCAGCCCCAGCATTTT CATSQDSSNQPQHF . TRBV15 few TRBJ1-5
TGTGCCAGCAGCCAAGGACTAGCGGGAGGCATTGAGCAGTTCTTC CASSQGLAGGIEQFF TRBD2 TRBV4-2 . TRBJ2-1
TGTGCCAGCAGCTTAGCAGTTGGACAAGCTTATGAAGCTTTCTTT CASSLAVGQAYEAFF . TRBV7-9 . TRBJ1-1
TGTGCCAGCAGCCAAGGGACTAGCGAGGACGAGCAGTACTTC CASSQGTSEDEQYF TRBD2 TRBV4-2 . TRBJ2-7
TGTGCCAGCAGTGACCGGCCCGGGACATCGGATGAGCAGTTCTTC CASSDRPGTSDEQFF . TRBV6-4 few TRBJ2-1
TGTGCCAGCGCCGAGGGGCATAGCAATCAGCCCCAGCATTTT CASAEGHSNQPQHF . TRBV2 . TRBJ1-5
TGTGCCAGCAGTTTAATGGCGGGTCCCTACGAGCAGTACTTC CASSLMAGPYEQYF . TRBV27 . TRBJ2-7
TGCAGTGCTAGGGCGACAGGGGACACCGGGGAGCTGTTTTTT CSARATGDTGELFF TRBD1 TRBV20-1 medium-sized TRBJ2-2
TGTGCCAGCAGTGGCGGGGACAGCGCCACAGATACGCAGTATTTT CASSGGDSATDTQYF . TRBV6-4 few TRBJ2-3
TGTGCCAGCAAGCTTCAGTCTTTCCATGAGCAGTTCTTC CASKLQSFHEQFF . TRBV12-3/TRBV12-4 medium-sized TRBJ2-1
TGTGCCAGCAGCCAAAATCTCTACGAGCAGTACTTC CASSQNLYEQYF . TRBV3-1 . TRBJ2-7
TGCAGTGCTAGGGCCCATAGGACTAGCGGGAGGGCCCCGATTCGGGTATCCTACAATGAGCAGTTCTTC CSARAHRTSGRAPIRVSYNEQFF TRBD2 TRBV20-1 many TRBJ2-1
TGTGCCAGCAGCTTGGGGGGGGACGAATTGAACACTGAAGCTTTCTTT CASSLGGDELNTEAFF . TRBV5-4 medium-sized TRBJ1-1
TGCGCCAGCAGCCAAGATTCACGGGGGCACTACAATGAGCAGTTCTTC CASSQDSRGHYNEQFF . TRBV4-3 many TRBJ2-1
TGTGCCAGCTGCCCGGGAGGTAGTGGCCAGCCCCAGCATTTT CASCPGGSGQPQHF . TRBV7-8 many TRBJ1-5
TGTGCCAGCTCCACCTATGGGAGAGACCAGTACTTC CASSTYGRDQYF . TRBV19 few TRBJ2-5
TGTGCCAGCAGTTACGGAGGCCGACTAGAGACCCAGTACTTC CASSYGGRLETQYF . TRBV6-2/TRBV6-3 few TRBJ2-5
TGTGCCAGCGGATCCCCCCCAGATACGCAGTATTTT CASGSPPDTQYF . TRBV27 many TRBJ2-3
TGTGCCAGCAGCCCCTACGGCGGGGAGCTGTTTTTT CASSPYGGELFF . TRBV5-5 many TRBJ2-2
TGTGCCATCAGTGAGTCTTGGGAGGGCTCCTACAATGAGCAGTTCTTC CAISESWEGSYNEQFF TRBD2 TRBV10-3 many TRBJ2-1